This T cell receptor (beta chain) appears in the sequencing data of a study of T cell responses to AZD1222 COVID-19 vaccine. Trimming shortened V by 3 bases and J by 4 bases, and 3 bases separated the two germline ends. CDR3 length: 11 amino acids. The germline V gene encodes CDR1 SEHNR and CDR2 FQNEAQ (reference sequence). Libraries were prepared by immunoSEQ multiplex PCR; TCRdb keeps only in-frame clonotypes and omits some of them. This repertoire shows 100,000 to 150,000 clones, about 90% found once; its top ten account for around 8.2%. This sequence originates from an adult who received the AZD1222 COVID-19 vaccine. The gene calls are TRBV7-9 and TRBJ1-1, with unresolved D. This material consisted of peripheral blood, taken 28 days after the second AZD1222 dose. CDR3 residues: CASSFLTEAFF. CDR3 bases: TGTGCCAGCAGCTTTCTCACTGAAGCTTTCTTT.